This TCR beta chain was sequenced during a study of human T cells and chemical hapten exposure. Turning to the study itself: Donors were sensitized with 2% DPC on the upper inner arm.

Single cDNA molecules in the library carried unique molecular identifiers attached during preparation. TCRdb ran MiXCR on the RACE reads and lists one entry per CDR3 protein. The sample yields about 73,000 distinct CDR3 sequences, about 8% seen once. General study findings and limits: Donors were affected by alopecia, so their immune reaction might vary from that of healthy individuals.

The time point was: patch test 2, 6 weeks after DPC sensitization. Indicated treatment: therapeutic diphenylcyclopropenone sensitization with weekly scalp DPC. This clonotype was seen a single time. Its antigen is unidentified. Trimming cost V 6 bases and J 3 bases; bases outside gene matches: 11. Germline lookup yields CDR1 DFQATT and CDR2 SNEGSKA (reference sequence). The CDR3 is 15 amino acids. The chain uses TRBV20-1 and TRBJ2-1, with 7 bases matching TRBD2. The sequencing used whole blood, collected in connection with sensitization to the hapten diphenylcyclopropenone (DPC). This sequence was found in a woman aged 45-65 years with alopecia areata. Some clones in this sample may be carry-over from other donors' samples. As DNA, the CDR3 is TGCAGTGCCCATGGACTAGAGGGGATCTACAATGAGCAGTTCTTC. The encoded protein is CSAHGLEGIYNEQFF.